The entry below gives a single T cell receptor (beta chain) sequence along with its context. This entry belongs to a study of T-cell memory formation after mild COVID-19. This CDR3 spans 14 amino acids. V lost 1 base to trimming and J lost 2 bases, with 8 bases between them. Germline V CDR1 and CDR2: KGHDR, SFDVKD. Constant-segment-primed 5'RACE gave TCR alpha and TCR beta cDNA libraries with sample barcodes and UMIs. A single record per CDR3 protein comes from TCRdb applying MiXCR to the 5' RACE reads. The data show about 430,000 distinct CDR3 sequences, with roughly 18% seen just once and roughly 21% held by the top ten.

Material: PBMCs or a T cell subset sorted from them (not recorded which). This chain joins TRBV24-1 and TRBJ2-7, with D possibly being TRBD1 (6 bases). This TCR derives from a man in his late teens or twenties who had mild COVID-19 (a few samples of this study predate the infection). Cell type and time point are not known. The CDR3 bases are TGTGCCACCAGTGATTTAGGGGGTACCTACGAGCAGTACTTC. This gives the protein CATSDLGGTYEQYF.